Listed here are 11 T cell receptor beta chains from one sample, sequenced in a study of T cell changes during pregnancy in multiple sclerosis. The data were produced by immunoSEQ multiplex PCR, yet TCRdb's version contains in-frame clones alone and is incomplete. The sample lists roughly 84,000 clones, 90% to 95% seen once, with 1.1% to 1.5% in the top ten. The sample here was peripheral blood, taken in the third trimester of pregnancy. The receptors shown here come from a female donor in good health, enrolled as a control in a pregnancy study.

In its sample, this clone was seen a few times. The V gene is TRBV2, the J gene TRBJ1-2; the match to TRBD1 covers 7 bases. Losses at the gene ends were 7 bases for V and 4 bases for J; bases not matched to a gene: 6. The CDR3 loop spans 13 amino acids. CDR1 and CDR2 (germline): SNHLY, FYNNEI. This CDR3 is CASNRQGRYGYTF. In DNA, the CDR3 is TGTGCCAGCAACCGACAGGGACGCTATGGCTACACCTTC.

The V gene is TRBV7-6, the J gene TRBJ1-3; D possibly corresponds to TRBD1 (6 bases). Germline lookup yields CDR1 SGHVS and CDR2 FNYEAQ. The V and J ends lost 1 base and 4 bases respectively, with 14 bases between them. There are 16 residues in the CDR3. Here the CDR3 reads CASSLGTARTGNTIYF. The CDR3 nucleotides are TGTGCCAGCAGCTTAGGGACAGCCCGAACAGGAAACACCATATATTTT.

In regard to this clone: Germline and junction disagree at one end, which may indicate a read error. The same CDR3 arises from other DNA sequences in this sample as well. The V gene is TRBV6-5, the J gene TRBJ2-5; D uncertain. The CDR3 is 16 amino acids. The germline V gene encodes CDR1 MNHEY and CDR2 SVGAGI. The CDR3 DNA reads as TGTGCCAGTAGTTACGGTGGCCCGAACACCCATGAGACCCAGTACTTC. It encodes CASSYGGPNTHETQYF.

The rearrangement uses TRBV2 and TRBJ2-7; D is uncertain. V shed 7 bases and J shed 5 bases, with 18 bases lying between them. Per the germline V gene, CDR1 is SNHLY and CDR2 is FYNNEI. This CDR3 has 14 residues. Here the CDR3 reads CASIEESAANEQYF. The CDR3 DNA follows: TGTGCCAGCATTGAGGAATCCGCGGCTAACGAGCAGTACTTC. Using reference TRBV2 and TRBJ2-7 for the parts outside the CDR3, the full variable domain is EPEVTQTPSHQVTQMGQEVILRCVPISNHLYFYWYRQILGQKVEFLVSFYNNEISEKSEIFDDQFSVERPDGSNFTLKIRSTKLEDSAMYFCASIEESAANEQYFGPGTRLTVT.

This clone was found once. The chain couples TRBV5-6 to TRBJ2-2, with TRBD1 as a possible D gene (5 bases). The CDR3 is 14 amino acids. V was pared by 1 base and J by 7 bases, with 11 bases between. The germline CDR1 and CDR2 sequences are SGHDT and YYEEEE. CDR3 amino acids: CASSLWGSLGELFF. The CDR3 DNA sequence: TGTGCCAGCAGCTTGTGGGGCTCTCTCGGGGAGCTGTTTTTT. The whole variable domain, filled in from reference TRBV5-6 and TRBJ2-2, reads DAGVTQSPTHLIKTRGQQVTLRCSPKSGHDTVSWYQQALGQGPQFIFQYYEEEERQRGNFPDRFSGHQFPNYSSELNVNALLLGDSALYLCASSLWGSLGELFFGEGSRLTVL.

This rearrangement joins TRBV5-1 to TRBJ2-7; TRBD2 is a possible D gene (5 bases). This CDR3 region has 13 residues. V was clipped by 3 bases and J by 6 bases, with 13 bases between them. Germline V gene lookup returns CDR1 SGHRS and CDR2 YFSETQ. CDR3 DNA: TGCGCCAGCAGCTCGGACGGGAATGGCGAGCAGTACTTC. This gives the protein CASSSDGNGEQYF.

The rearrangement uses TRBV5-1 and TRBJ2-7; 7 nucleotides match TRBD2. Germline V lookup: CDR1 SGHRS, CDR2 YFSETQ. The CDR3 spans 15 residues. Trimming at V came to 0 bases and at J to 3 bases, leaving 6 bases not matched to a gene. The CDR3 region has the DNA TGCGCCAGCAGCTTGGAGGGGAGGGGCCTCTACGAGCAGTACTTC. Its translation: CASSLEGRGLYEQYF.

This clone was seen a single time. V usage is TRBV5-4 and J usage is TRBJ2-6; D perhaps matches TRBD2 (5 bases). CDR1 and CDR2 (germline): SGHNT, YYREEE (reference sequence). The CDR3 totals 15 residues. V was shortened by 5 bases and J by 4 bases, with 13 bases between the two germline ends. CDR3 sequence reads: CASRPGLRGANVLTF. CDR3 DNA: TGTGCCAGCAGACCGGGGTTGAGGGGGGCCAACGTCCTGACTTTC. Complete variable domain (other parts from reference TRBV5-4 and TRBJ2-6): ETGVTQSPTHLIKTRGQQVTLRCSSQSGHNTVSWYQQALGQGPQFIFQYYREEENGRGNFPPRFSGLQFPNYSSELNVNALELDDSALYLCASRPGLRGANVLTFGAGSRLTVL.

CDR3 amino acids: CASSLGLAGYTGELFF. The CDR3 coding sequence is TGCGCCAGCAGCCTAGGACTAGCGGGGTACACCGGGGAGCTGTTTTTT. The rearrangement uses TRBV4-1 and TRBJ2-2; 12 positions match TRBD2. This CDR3 is built from 16 residues. The trim removed 4 bases at V and 3 bases at J, leaving 3 bases unmatched. Looked up from germline, CDR1 is MGHRA and CDR2 is YSYEKL.

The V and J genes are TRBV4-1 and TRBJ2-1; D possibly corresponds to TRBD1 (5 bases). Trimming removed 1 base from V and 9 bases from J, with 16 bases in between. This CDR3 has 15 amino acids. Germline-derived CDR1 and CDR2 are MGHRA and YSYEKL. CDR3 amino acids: CASSQAITAGLEQFF. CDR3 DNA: TGCGCCAGCAGCCAAGCGATTACAGCAGGGCTTGAGCAGTTCTTC.

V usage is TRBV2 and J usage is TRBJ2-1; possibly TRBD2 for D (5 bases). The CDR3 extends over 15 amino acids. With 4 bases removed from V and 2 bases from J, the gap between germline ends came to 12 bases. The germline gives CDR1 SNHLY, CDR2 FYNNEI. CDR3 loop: CASSGERATYNEQFF. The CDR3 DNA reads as TGTGCCAGCAGTGGGGAGCGCGCGACCTACAATGAGCAGTTCTTC.